This is a list of T cell receptor beta chains from one sample in a study of blood T cell repertoires in COVID-19. Data came from immunoSEQ multiplex PCR; TCRdb stores just in-frame clones and leaves some out. The data hold under 300,000 clones, with roughly 83% observed a single time. Sequencing used peripheral blood. Every receptor here comes from an elderly man with acute or convalescent COVID-19. The CDR3 runs from the conserved cysteine through the conserved F or W. Each record gives: J gene, clone size, V gene, D gene, CDR3 protein, CDR3 DNA. A D gene is named only where the DNA matches it firmly. Only part of the rows carry a size: once, few, many, or a class if the clone is expanded.

>TRBJ2-7|NA|TRBV2|TRBD1
CASSSTDRETYEQYF
TGTGCCAGCAGTTCAACGGACAGGGAAACCTACGAGCAGTACTTC
>TRBJ1-2|NA|TRBV28|NA
CASSGGTGGYYGYTF
TGTGCCAGCAGTGGGGGAACGGGGGGGTACTATGGCTACACCTTC
>TRBJ1-4|NA|TRBV6-5|TRBD1
CASSYFRGRREKLFF
TGTGCCAGCAGTTACTTCAGGGGGCGCCGGGAAAAACTGTTTTTT
>TRBJ1-4|NA|TRBV4-1|NA
CASSQDPPGTNEKLFF
TGCGCCAGCAGCCAAGATCCCCCAGGGACTAATGAAAAACTGTTTTTT
>TRBJ1-4|NA|TRBV5-1|NA
CASSLGGAENEKLFF
TGCGCCAGCAGCTTAGGAGGGGCAGAAAATGAAAAACTGTTTTTT
>TRBJ1-5|NA|TRBV28|NA
CASRPLGGGNQPQHF
TGTGCCAGCAGACCCCTGGGGGGTGGCAATCAGCCCCAGCATTTT
>TRBJ1-3|few|TRBV18|NA
CASSQSRSSGNTIYF
TGTGCCAGCTCTCAATCTAGGAGCTCTGGAAACACCATATATTTT
>TRBJ2-7|NA|TRBV28|NA
CASSSSSYEQYF
TGTGCCAGCAGTTCCAGCTCCTACGAGCAGTACTTC
>TRBJ1-5|NA|TRBV19|NA
CASSIKAERQPQHF
TGTGCCAGTAGTATAAAAGCTGAAAGACAGCCCCAGCATTTT
>TRBJ1-1|NA|TRBV5-4|NA
CASSSGPNTEAFF
TGTGCCAGCAGCTCCGGTCCCAACACTGAAGCTTTCTTT
>TRBJ1-1|NA|TRBV5-8|NA
CASSLAIGGNTEAFF
TGTGCCAGCAGCTTGGCAATCGGGGGGAACACTGAAGCTTTCTTT
>TRBJ1-3|NA|TRBV5-4|NA
CASSPGMGGRGSGNTIYF
TGTGCCAGCAGCCCTGGTATGGGGGGTAGGGGCTCTGGAAACACCATATATTTT
>TRBJ1-1|NA|TRBV12-3/TRBV12-4|NA
CASSLQGTTEAFF
TGTGCCAGCAGTTTACAGGGGACAACTGAAGCTTTCTTT
>TRBJ1-6|NA|TRBV27|NA
CASSSPYDNSPLHF
TGTGCCAGCAGTTCCCCCTACGATAATTCACCCCTCCACTTT
>TRBJ1-5|NA|TRBV19|NA
CASSIPTGGSNQPQHF
TGTGCCAGTAGTATTCCGACAGGTGGAAGCAATCAGCCCCAGCATTTT
>TRBJ1-1|NA|TRBV12-3/TRBV12-4|NA
CASSLAQGQGAFF
TGTGCCAGCAGTTTAGCGCAGGGCCAGGGAGCTTTCTTT
>TRBJ1-1|NA|TRBV6-6|NA
CASTLYTEAFF
TGTGCCAGCACCCTCTACACTGAAGCTTTCTTT
>TRBJ1-2|NA|TRBV5-1|TRBD1
CASSGGQVPSGYTF
TGCGCCAGCAGCGGAGGACAGGTGCCCTCCGGCTACACCTTC
>TRBJ1-1|NA|TRBV2|NA
CASSRGISTEAFF
TGTGCCAGCAGCCGGGGAATCTCCACTGAAGCTTTCTTT
>TRBJ1-1|NA|TRBV6-4|NA
CASSVEGGNTEAFF
TGTGCCAGCAGTGTTGAGGGTGGAAACACTGAAGCTTTCTTT
>TRBJ1-2|NA|TRBV11-2|TRBD1
CASSLTGQDGYTF
TGTGCCAGCAGCTTAACCGGACAGGACGGCTACACCTTC
>TRBJ1-1|NA|TRBV28|NA
CASSLKGKHGGEAFF
TGTGCCAGCAGTTTGAAGGGCAAGCACGGGGGTGAAGCTTTCTTT
>TRBJ2-2|NA|TRBV9|TRBD2
CASSVEGGRDTGELFF
TGTGCCAGCAGCGTAGAAGGAGGGAGGGATACCGGGGAGCTGTTTTTT
>TRBJ1-2|NA|TRBV5-8|TRBD1
CASSLGQGAGGYTF
TGTGCCAGCAGCTTGGGACAGGGGGCGGGAGGCTACACCTTC
>TRBJ2-7|NA|TRBV5-1|NA
CASSLGGNYYEQYF
TGCGCCAGCAGCTTGGGAGGGAATTACTACGAGCAGTACTTC
>TRBJ2-6|NA|TRBV29-1|NA
CSVVGTKSGANVLTF
TGCAGCGTTGTCGGGACAAAATCTGGGGCCAACGTCCTGACTTTC
>TRBJ2-7|NA|TRBV6-5|TRBD2
CASSTRLANSYEQYF
TGTGCCAGCAGTACCCGACTAGCGAACTCCTACGAGCAGTACTTC
>TRBJ1-1|NA|TRBV18|NA
CASSPPGQQASEAFF
TGTGCCAGCTCACCACCGGGTCAACAGGCCAGTGAAGCTTTCTTT
>TRBJ2-5|NA|TRBV2|TRBD2
CASSPGTSGRETQYF
TGTGCCAGCAGCCCTGGGACTAGCGGGCGAGAGACCCAGTACTTC
>TRBJ2-3|NA|TRBV4-3|NA
CASSQDFRGGMDTQYF
TGCGCCAGCAGCCAAGATTTTCGCGGGGGCATGGATACGCAGTATTTT
>TRBJ1-4|NA|TRBV19|NA
CASSIGATNEKLFF
TGTGCCAGTAGTATAGGCGCAACTAATGAAAAACTGTTTTTT
>TRBJ1-2|NA|TRBV4-3|NA
CASSQEWITGIGYTF
TGCGCCAGCAGCCAAGAATGGATTACAGGGATTGGCTACACCTTC
>TRBJ2-5|NA|TRBV6-2/TRBV6-3|TRBD2
CASSGSGGRETQYF
TGTGCCAGCAGTGGTAGCGGGGGGCGCGAGACCCAGTACTTC
>TRBJ1-2|NA|TRBV14|NA
CASSQDPWGGYYGYTF
TGTGCCAGCAGCCAAGATCCCTGGGGGGGCTACTATGGCTACACCTTC
>TRBJ1-1|NA|TRBV11-2|NA
CASSTSYSGTEAFF
TGTGCCAGCAGCACCTCCTATTCGGGAACTGAAGCTTTCTTT
>TRBJ2-2|NA|TRBV5-1|NA
CASSLDPPGGGNTGELFF
TGCGCCAGCAGCTTGGACCCACCCGGGGGTGGAAACACCGGGGAGCTGTTTTTT
>TRBJ2-3|NA|TRBV5-1|TRBD2
CASSLAEGRANTQYF
TGCGCCAGCAGCTTGGCCGAGGGGAGGGCAAATACGCAGTATTTT
>TRBJ2-1|NA|TRBV19|TRBD1
CASSMGQGSPYNEQFF
TGTGCCAGTAGTATGGGACAGGGCAGCCCCTACAATGAGCAGTTCTTC
>TRBJ2-2|NA|TRBV27|NA
CASRPRPGSVTGELFF
TGTGCCAGCAGACCGCGCCCGGGATCGGTAACCGGGGAGCTGTTTTTT
>TRBJ2-2|NA|TRBV27|NA
CASRLQGVGSNTGELFF
TGTGCCAGCAGGCTACAGGGAGTCGGTTCGAACACCGGGGAGCTGTTTTTT
>TRBJ1-4|NA|TRBV7-9|NA
CASSFLTTNEKLFF
TGTGCCAGCAGCTTCTTAACAACTAATGAAAAACTGTTTTTT
>TRBJ1-1|NA|TRBV3-1/TRBV3-2|NA
CASSQGNGGEAFF
TGTGCCAGCAGCCAAGGGAACGGGGGTGAAGCTTTCTTT
>TRBJ2-3|NA|TRBV5-4|TRBD1
CASSLGTGVTDTQYF
TGTGCCAGCAGCTTGGGGACAGGGGTAACAGATACGCAGTATTTT
>TRBJ2-7|few|TRBV4-1|NA
CASSPLAGQNVGDEQYF
TGCGCCAGCAGCCCGCTGGCGGGACAGAACGTAGGGGACGAGCAGTACTTC
>TRBJ1-1|NA|TRBV12-2|NA
CASRFPWGGKDTEAFF
TGTGCAAGTCGCTTTCCTTGGGGAGGCAAGGACACTGAAGCTTTCTTT
>TRBJ2-7|few|TRBV5-1|NA
CASSSGRSYEQYF
TGCGCCAGCAGCTCTGGGAGATCCTACGAGCAGTACTTC
>TRBJ2-7|NA|TRBV5-1|NA
CASSSDRYEQYF
TGCGCCAGCAGCTCTGACAGGTACGAGCAGTACTTC
>TRBJ1-4|NA|TRBV27|NA
CASSLTPGMSEKLFF
TGTGCCAGCAGTTTGACTCCGGGGATGAGTGAAAAACTGTTTTTT
>TRBJ1-2|NA|TRBV28|NA
CASSPGNNYGYTF
TGTGCCAGCAGCCCCGGGAATAACTATGGCTACACCTTC
>TRBJ1-6|NA|TRBV19|NA
CATSGTKSYNSPLHF
TGTGCCACCTCCGGGACAAAATCCTATAATTCACCCCTCCACTTT
>TRBJ2-7|NA|TRBV29-1|NA
CSVEIGGASYEQYF
TGCAGCGTTGAAATTGGGGGCGCGTCCTACGAGCAGTACTTC
>TRBJ1-1|NA|TRBV4-3|NA
CASSQGAGRYTEAFF
TGCGCCAGCAGCCAAGGAGCAGGGAGGTACACTGAAGCTTTCTTT
>TRBJ2-3|NA|TRBV9|NA
CASSVGTSQNTDTQYF
TGTGCCAGCAGCGTGGGGACTTCCCAGAACACAGATACGCAGTATTTT